This TCR beta chain was sequenced for a study of CD8+ T cells in alopecia areata. Trimming cost V 6 bases and J 4 bases; bases outside gene matches: 4. From germline, CDR1 is MNHEY and CDR2 SMNVEV (reference sequence). The CDR3 covers 13 residues. Treatment given: oral pan-JAK inhibitor, 5-10 mg twice daily. Sequencing used cDNA as its template, made by extracting RNA and reverse transcribing it. Generated by immunoSEQ multiplex PCR, the TCRdb table keeps only in-frame clones and is missing some. The table records fewer than 250,000 clones, around two fifths of them present only once. There are a few counts of this clone.

The chain employs TRBV27 and TRBJ1-2; 8 nucleotides align to TRBD1. Source: CD4+ T cells sorted from blood, taken between weeks 30 and 35, from a patient treated with tofacitinib. The clonotype originates from a human donor with alopecia areata. CDR3 DNA sequence: TGTGCCAGCAGCCTCGGGACAGGCTATGGCTACACCTTC. This encodes CASSLGTGYGYTF.